These 16 T cell receptor beta chains were all obtained from the same sample, sequenced in a study of shared clonotypes between healthy human individuals. Assay used: immunoSEQ multiplex PCR; TCRdb lists only in-frame clones, some missing. This sample has a few hundred thousand clones; roughly 95% occur once, and the top ten carry around 0.11%. Only CD45RO-negative cells positively selected for CCR7 counted as naive CD8 cells, so terminally differentiated effector memory CD45RA+ cells were excluded. Source material: naive CD8+ T cells sorted from blood. Every receptor here comes from a woman aged 25 to 39 in good health.

A note on this clone: The sample has other DNA sequences that encode this CDR3 too. The chain joins TRBV5-6 to TRBJ2-7; the D gene is possibly TRBD1 (5 bases). Germline V gene lookup returns CDR1 SGHDT and CDR2 YYEEEE. V dropped 4 bases and J dropped 3 bases, with 5 bases sitting between them. The CDR3 totals 11 residues. The CDR3 nucleotides read TGTGCCAGCAGCGACAGCTACGAGCAGTACTTC. Its translation is CASSDSYEQYF.

CDR3 nucleotides: TGCAGTGCTAGAGAAGGCAATGAGCAGTTCTTC. Translation gives CSAREGNEQFF. The rearrangement links TRBV20-1 to TRBJ2-1; D gene unclear. The CDR3 loop spans 11 amino acids. Germline lookup yields CDR1 DFQATT and CDR2 SNEGSKA (reference sequence). V was clipped by 0 bases and J by 6 bases, with 3 bases between them.

This chain uses TRBV19 with TRBJ2-5; D call uncertain. CDR1 and CDR2 (germline): LNHDA, SQIVND (reference sequence). Trimming removed 8 bases from V and 7 bases from J, with 17 bases in between. This CDR3 has 13 residues. The CDR3 loop reads CASSVAGSGTQYF. In DNA, the CDR3 is TGTGCCAGTTCTGTGGCAGGCTCGGGGACCCAGTACTTC.

The V gene is TRBV5-1, the J gene TRBJ2-7; TRBD1 might be the D (5 bases). Per germline, CDR1 SGHRS and CDR2 YFSETQ. V was trimmed by 0 bases and J by 5 bases, leaving 15 bases between them. This CDR3 contains 15 residues. The CDR3 DNA follows: TGCGCCAGCAGCTTGGGGGCAGGGCGATTCGACGAGCAGTACTTC. Translating it yields CASSLGAGRFDEQYF.

The rearrangement links TRBV2 to TRBJ2-1, with TRBD2 matching 9 bases. J lost 10 bases, V lost 8 bases, and 12 bases had no gene match. The CDR3 length is 14 residues. Germline assignment: CDR1 SNHLY and CDR2 FYNNEI. The DNA for the CDR3 is TGTGCCAGCCTAGCGGGGAGTGGGGCCGAGGAGCAGTTCTTC. Translating gives CASLAGSGAEEQFF.

This rearrangement joins TRBV2 to TRBJ2-7; 7 bases fit TRBD2. Germline V CDR1 and CDR2: SNHLY, FYNNEI. CDR3 length: 14 amino acids. V was pared by 7 bases and J by 4 bases, with 10 bases of the junction left unmatched. The CDR3 region is CASTTAGSRYEQYF. DNA of the CDR3: TGTGCCAGCACCACAGCGGGGTCTCGGTACGAGCAGTACTTC.

Only one count was recorded for this clone. The genes are TRBV28 and TRBJ2-7; no firm D call. Germline CDR1 reads MDHEN; CDR2 reads SYDVKM. The CDR3 is made up of 14 amino acids. V gave up 4 bases and J gave up 3 bases, with 13 bases separating them. The CDR3 DNA reads as TGTGCCAGCAGTTCCCCCCGTCACAGCTACGAGCAGTACTTC. This translates into CASSSPRHSYEQYF.

The genes are TRBV9 and TRBJ2-3; TRBD1 might be the D (6 bases). Trimming took off 2 bases at V and 2 bases at J, with 12 bases between the two ends. Looked up from germline, CDR1 is SGDLS and CDR2 is YYNGEE. This CDR3 contains 15 residues. In nucleotides, the CDR3 is TGTGCCAGCAGCGTCGACGACAGGCCCACAGATACGCAGTATTTT. Its translation: CASSVDDRPTDTQYF.

The J gene is TRBJ1-1, the V gene TRBV28; D gene ambiguous. Trimming removed 3 bases from V and 3 bases from J, with 11 bases in between. Germline lookup yields CDR1 MDHEN and CDR2 SYDVKM. The CDR3 runs 14 residues. The CDR3 loop reads CASSFDRRDTEAFF. For the CDR3, the DNA is TGTGCCAGCAGTTTTGATAGGCGGGACACTGAAGCTTTCTTT.

The chain carries TRBV28 and TRBJ2-1, with 8 bases that match TRBD2. Per germline, CDR1 MDHEN and CDR2 SYDVKM. J was trimmed by 8 bases and V by 4 bases; bases with no gene match: 7. The CDR3 is 14 residues long. In nucleotides, the CDR3 is TGTGCCAGCAGTTATAGCGGGATCGGGGATGAGCAGTTCTTC. It codes for CASSYSGIGDEQFF.

This chain connects TRBV7-9 to TRBJ2-5; D is uncertain. CDR3 size: 14 residues. Trimming took 2 bases from V and 3 from J, leaving 10 bases between them. Germline assignment: CDR1 SEHNR and CDR2 FQNEAQ (reference sequence). The DNA of the CDR3 is TGTGCCAGCAGCTTAAACCAGCCCAAAGAGACCCAGTACTTC. Protein sequence: CASSLNQPKETQYF.

A remark on this clone: An end of the junction does not agree with germline; a read error may underlie this. Other nucleotide sequences from this sample produce the same CDR3. The chain recombines TRBV2 with TRBJ2-3; 7 bases agree with TRBD1. Germline assignment: CDR1 SNHLY and CDR2 FYNNEI. The CDR3 length is 13 residues. In DNA form, the CDR3 reads TGTGCCAGCAGCGAAGGGGGCTCAGATACGCAGTATTTT. Protein product: CASSEGGSDTQYF.

The chain has TRBV14 and TRBJ2-1; TRBD2 aligns across 9 bases. Germline V gives CDR1 SGHDN, CDR2 FVKESK. The J segment lost 4 bases and the V segment lost 3 bases, leaving 10 bases of the junction unmatched. CDR3 length: 17 residues. The CDR3 DNA sequence: TGTGCCAGCAGCCAGGCGGGGGGGCGACAGCTGTACAATGAGCAGTTCTTC. Translated: CASSQAGGRQLYNEQFF. Complete variable domain (other parts from reference TRBV14 and TRBJ2-1): EAGVTQFPSHSVIEKGQTVTLRCDPISGHDNLYWYRRVMGKEIKFLLHFVKESKQDESGMPNNRFLAERTGGTYSTLKVQPAELEDSGVYFCASSQAGGRQLYNEQFFGPGTRLTVL.

This chain links TRBV21-1 with TRBJ2-2; the D segment call TRBD2 is taken from the table without a DNA check. TRBV21-1 represents a pseudogene. The CDR3 is 17 residues long. Here the CDR3 DNA reads TGTGCCAGCAGCAAAGTTGAGACTAGCGATAACACCGGGGAGCTGTTTTTT. Its protein is CASSKVETSDNTGELFF.

The rearrangement joins TRBV5-6 to TRBJ2-3, with 7 bases that match TRBD2. Germline lookup yields CDR1 SGHDT and CDR2 YYEEEE. The CDR3 has 14 amino acids. The trim removed 6 bases at V and 5 bases at J, leaving 9 bases unmatched. The CDR3 here is CASNIGGSLDTQYF. The CDR3 DNA sequence: TGTGCCAGCAATATTGGCGGGAGCCTAGATACGCAGTATTTT.

The gene calls are TRBV29-1 and TRBJ2-1, with 7 bases identical to TRBD2. Per germline, CDR1 SQVTM and CDR2 ANQGSEA. V was pared by 3 bases and J by 8 bases, with 7 bases of the junction left unmatched. The CDR3 loop spans 13 amino acids. As DNA, the CDR3 is TGCAGCGTTGACGGTCGCGGGAGCGATGAGCAGTTCTTC. It yields the protein CSVDGRGSDEQFF.